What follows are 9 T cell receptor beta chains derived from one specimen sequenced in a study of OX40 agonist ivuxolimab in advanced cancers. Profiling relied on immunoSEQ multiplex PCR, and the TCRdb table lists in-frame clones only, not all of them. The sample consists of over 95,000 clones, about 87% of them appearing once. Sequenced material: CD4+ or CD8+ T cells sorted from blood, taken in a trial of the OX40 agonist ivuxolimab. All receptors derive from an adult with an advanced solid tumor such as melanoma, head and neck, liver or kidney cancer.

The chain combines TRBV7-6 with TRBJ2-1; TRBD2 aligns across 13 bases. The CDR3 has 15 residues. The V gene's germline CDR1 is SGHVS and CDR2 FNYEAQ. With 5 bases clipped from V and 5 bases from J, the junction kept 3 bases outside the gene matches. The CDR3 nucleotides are TGTGCCAGCAGCCTAGGACTAGCGGGGGACAATGAGCAGTTCTTC. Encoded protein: CASSLGLAGDNEQFF.

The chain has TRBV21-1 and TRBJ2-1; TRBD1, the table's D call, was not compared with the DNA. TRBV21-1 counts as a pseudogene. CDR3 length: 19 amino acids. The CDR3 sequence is CASSKGPPHRESSYNEQFF. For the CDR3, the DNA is TGTGCCAGCAGCAAAGGGCCCCCTCACAGGGAGAGCTCCTACAATGAGCAGTTCTTC.

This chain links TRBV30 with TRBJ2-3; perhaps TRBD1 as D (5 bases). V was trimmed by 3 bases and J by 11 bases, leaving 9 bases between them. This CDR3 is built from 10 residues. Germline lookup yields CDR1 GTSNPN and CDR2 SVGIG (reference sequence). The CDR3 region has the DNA TGTGCCTGGAGGTCAGGACAGCAGTATTTT. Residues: CAWRSGQQYF.

The CDR3 protein is CASSVSGGARDEQFF. DNA of the CDR3: TGCGCCAGCAGCGTAAGCGGGGGGGCAAGGGATGAGCAGTTCTTC. V usage is TRBV5-1 and J usage is TRBJ2-1; TRBD2 aligns across 10 bases. CDR1 and CDR2 from the germline V gene are SGHRS and YFSETQ. V lost 4 bases and J lost 8; bases outside the gene matches: 9. This CDR3 has 15 amino acids.

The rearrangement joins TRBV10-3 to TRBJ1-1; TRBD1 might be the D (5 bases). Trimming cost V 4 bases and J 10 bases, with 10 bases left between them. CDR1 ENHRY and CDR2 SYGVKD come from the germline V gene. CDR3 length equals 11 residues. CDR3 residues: CAISVGQGAFF. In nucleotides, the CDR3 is TGTGCCATCAGTGTGGGCCAGGGAGCTTTCTTT.

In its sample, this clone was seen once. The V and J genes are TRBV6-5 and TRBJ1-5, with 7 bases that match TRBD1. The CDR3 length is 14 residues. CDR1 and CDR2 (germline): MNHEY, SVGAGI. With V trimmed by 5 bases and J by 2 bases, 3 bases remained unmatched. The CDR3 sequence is CASSPRGGNQPQHF. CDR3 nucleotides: TGTGCCAGCAGTCCCAGGGGGGGCAATCAGCCCCAGCATTTT.

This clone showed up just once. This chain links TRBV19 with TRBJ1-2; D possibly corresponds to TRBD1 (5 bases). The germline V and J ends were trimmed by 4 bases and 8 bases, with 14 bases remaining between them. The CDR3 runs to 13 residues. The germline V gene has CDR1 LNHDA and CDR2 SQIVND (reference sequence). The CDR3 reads CASSNTFRDGYTF. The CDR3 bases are TGTGCCAGTAGTAATACATTTAGGGACGGCTACACCTTC.

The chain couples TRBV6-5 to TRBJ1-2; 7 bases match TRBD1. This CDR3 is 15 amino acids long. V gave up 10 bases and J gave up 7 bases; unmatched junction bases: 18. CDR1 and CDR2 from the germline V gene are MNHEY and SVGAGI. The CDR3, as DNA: TGTGCCACCCGTCCGGGACAGCAAAGAACCTCTGGCTACACCTTC. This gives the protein CATRPGQQRTSGYTF.

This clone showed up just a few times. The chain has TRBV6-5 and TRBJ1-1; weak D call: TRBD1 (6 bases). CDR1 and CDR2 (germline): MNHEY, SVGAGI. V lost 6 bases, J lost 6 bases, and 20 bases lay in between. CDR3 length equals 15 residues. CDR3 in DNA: TGTGCCAGCAGACCATTTCCCGGGGGCCTGGCTGAAGCTTTCTTT. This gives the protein CASRPFPGGLAEAFF.